The rows below give T cell receptor beta chains drawn from one sample of a study of shared T cell receptors in the human thymus. The protocol was immunoSEQ multiplex PCR, while the TCRdb copy is restricted to in-frame clones and leaves out a portion. Of some 700,000 clones listed, 88% are singletons. The data also belong to a second study, concerning human thymus T cells.

Sequencing input: thymocytes. These receptors were obtained from a boy under two years old with a congenital heart defect. The CDR3 runs from the conserved cysteine through the conserved F or W. D genes are given only for firm matches. Where a row states a size, it is once, few, many or the class of an expanded clone; other rows omit it.

clone_size,v_call,d_call,j_call,cdr3_aa,cdr3_nt
.,TRBV10-3,TRBD2,TRBJ2-7,CATLAGEAYEQYF,TGTGCCACACTAGCGGGAGAGGCCTACGAGCAGTACTTC
.,TRBV7-9,.,TRBJ2-7,CASSLGRAGGYEQYF,TGTGCCAGCAGCTTAGGGAGAGCCGGGGGATACGAGCAGTACTTC
.,TRBV7-6,TRBD1,TRBJ2-7,CASSLMRQGVTEQYF,TGTGCCAGCAGCTTGATGCGACAGGGTGTGACCGAGCAGTACTTC
.,TRBV27,.,TRBJ1-4,CASSSPGPNEKLFF,TGTGCCAGCAGTTCCCCGGGTCCTAATGAAAAACTGTTTTTT
.,TRBV4-1,TRBD2,TRBJ2-3,CASSQGGGRPGRADTQYF,TGCGCCAGCAGCCAAGGGGGCGGGAGGCCAGGACGGGCAGATACGCAGTATTTT
.,TRBV27,TRBD2,TRBJ2-7,CASSHGTSGSYEQYF,TGTGCCAGCAGCCATGGGACTAGCGGGAGCTACGAGCAGTACTTC
.,TRBV6-5,.,TRBJ2-3,CASSYRTLGTDTQYF,TGTGCCAGCAGTTACCGGACTCTAGGCACAGATACGCAGTATTTT
.,TRBV6-4,TRBD2,TRBJ2-3,CASSDWLAGGCSMNTQYF,TGTGCCAGCAGTGACTGGCTAGCGGGAGGTTGTAGTATGAATACGCAGTATTTT
.,TRBV28,.,TRBJ1-5,CASSFYLGGDVNQPQHF,TGTGCCAGCAGCTTTTATCTGGGGGGGGACGTAAATCAGCCCCAGCATTTT
.,TRBV28,TRBD2,TRBJ2-1,CASSFGRDYNEQFF,TGTGCCAGCAGTTTTGGGAGGGATTACAATGAGCAGTTCTTC
.,TRBV27,TRBD1,TRBJ2-7,CASRIKGQGLYEQYF,TGTGCCAGCAGGATAAAGGGACAGGGTCTCTACGAGCAGTACTTC
once,TRBV6-1,.,TRBJ2-1,CASSAGKEQFF,TGTGCCAGCAGTGCGGGAAAAGAGCAGTTCTTC
.,TRBV28,TRBD2,TRBJ2-2,CASSLGGAGELFF,TGTGCCAGCAGTTTAGGGGGGGCCGGGGAGCTGTTTTTT
.,TRBV30,.,TRBJ2-7,CAWSVRSGSSYEQYF,TGTGCCTGGAGTGTACGAAGCGGCAGCTCCTACGAGCAGTACTTC
.,TRBV7-9,TRBD2,TRBJ2-7,CASSRPSGSPYEQYF,TGTGCCAGCAGCCGGCCTAGCGGGAGCCCCTACGAGCAGTACTTC
.,TRBV27,TRBD1,TRBJ1-2,CASSSTPRQGLNYGYTF,TGTGCCAGCAGTTCCACCCCCCGACAGGGCCTTAACTATGGCTACACCTTC
.,TRBV11-3,.,TRBJ2-5,CASSPIWTAQETQYF,TGTGCCAGCAGCCCTATTTGGACAGCCCAAGAGACCCAGTACTTC
.,TRBV18,.,TRBJ1-1,CASSPPGGTEAFF,TGTGCCAGCTCACCACCGGGGGGGACTGAAGCTTTCTTT
.,TRBV5-6,.,TRBJ2-2,CASSFRRVGELFF,TGTGCCAGCAGCTTTCGGCGGGTCGGGGAGCTGTTTTTT
.,TRBV6-5,.,TRBJ1-2,CASSELVTFYGYTF,TGTGCCAGCAGTGAATTAGTTACCTTCTATGGCTACACCTTC
.,TRBV30,TRBD1,TRBJ1-3,CAWSATHHRGPGNTIYF,TGTGCCTGGAGTGCCACACACCACAGGGGGCCTGGAAACACCATATATTTT
.,TRBV30,TRBD1,TRBJ2-1,CAYLGQGAYNEQFF,TGTGCCTATCTGGGACAGGGCGCCTACAATGAGCAGTTCTTC
.,TRBV15,.,TRBJ2-7,CATSLDSYWYF,TGTGCCACCAGCTTGGACTCCTATTGGTACTTC
.,TRBV7-3,TRBD2,TRBJ2-1,CASSESPSGQQFF,TGTGCCAGCAGCGAGAGCCCTAGCGGCCAGCAGTTCTTC
.,TRBV18,TRBD1,TRBJ1-2,CASSQQGLSSGLDGYTF,TGTGCCAGCTCACAACAGGGGCTTTCCTCCGGCCTCGATGGCTACACCTTC
.,TRBV27,TRBD1,TRBJ2-7,CASSPGQGPLYGEQYF,TGTGCCAGCAGTCCCGGACAGGGCCCCCTTTATGGGGAGCAGTACTTC
.,TRBV14,TRBD1,TRBJ2-7,CASSQGQGVGYEQYF,TGTGCCAGCAGCCAAGGACAGGGTGTAGGGTACGAGCAGTACTTC
.,TRBV7-8,TRBD1,TRBJ2-5,CASSLVFGDREVRSETQYF,TGTGCCAGCAGCTTAGTCTTTGGGGACAGGGAGGTTCGATCGGAGACCCAGTACTTC
.,TRBV27,.,TRBJ2-7,CASSREDEQYF,TGTGCCAGCAGTCGAGAGGACGAGCAGTACTTC
.,TRBV29-1,.,TRBJ2-7,CSVGWRAHEQYF,TGCAGCGTTGGTTGGAGGGCCCACGAGCAGTACTTC